Listed here are 18 T cell receptor beta chains from one sample, sequenced in a study of T cell repertoires and HLA-DP antigens. No cognate antigen is known for these TCRs. Here immunoSEQ multiplex PCR was the method, and the copy in TCRdb shows in-frame clones only, minus some. Here the sample spans about 89,000 clones, about nine tenths being singletons. Sequenced sample: CD4+ T cells from PBMCs. Source of these receptors: a man aged 50-59 years in good health and CMV-seronegative.

This chain uses TRBV11-1 with TRBJ2-3, with D possibly being TRBD1 or TRBD2 (5 bases each). V shed 4 bases and J shed 5 bases, with 13 bases lying between them. Germline V gene lookup returns CDR1 SGHAT and CDR2 FQDESV (reference sequence). The CDR3 contains 14 residues. This CDR3 reads CASSSLAGGDTQYF. The CDR3 DNA sequence: TGTGCCAGCAGCTCATTGGCTGGGGGAGATACGCAGTATTTT.

The chain couples TRBV5-1 to TRBJ1-6, with D perhaps matching TRBD1 (6 bases). V lost 4 bases, J lost 0 bases, and 14 bases lay in between. The CDR3 has 17 residues. Germline loops: CDR1 SGHRS, CDR2 YFSETQ. In DNA, the CDR3 is TGCGCCAGCAGCCGACAGGAGATTAGCTCCTATAATTCACCCCTCCACTTT. Translation gives CASSRQEISSYNSPLHF. Together with reference TRBV5-1 and TRBJ1-6, the CDR3 gives the full variable domain: KAGVTQTPRYLIKTRGQQVTLSCSPISGHRSVSWYQQTPGQGLQFLFEYFSETQRNKGNFPGRFSGRQFSNSRSEMNVSTLELGDSALYLCASSRQEISSYNSPLHFGNGTRLTVT.

This sequence joins TRBV7-9 and TRBJ1-2; no clear D gene. The V gene's germline CDR1 is SEHNR and CDR2 FQNEAQ (reference sequence). Trimming stripped 8 bases from V and 8 bases from J, with 12 bases between. The CDR3 sequence is 11 residues long. The CDR3 bases are TGTGCCAGCGGAGCCTTAGACGGCTACACCTTC. This translates into CASGALDGYTF. The whole variable domain, filled in from reference TRBV7-9 and TRBJ1-2, reads DTGVSQNPRHKITKRGQNVTFRCDPISEHNRLYWYRQTLGQGPEFLTYFQNEAQLEKSRLLSDRFSAERPKGSFSTLEIQRTEQGDSAMYLCASGALDGYTFGSGTRLTVV.

This clone has a single count. CDR3 region: CASSQEFRELPQHF. The CDR3 DNA reads as TGCGCCAGCAGCCAAGAGTTCCGGGAACTGCCCCAGCATTTT. V gene TRBV4-3 combines with J gene TRBJ1-5; no reliable D call. This CDR3 is 14 amino acids long. Between the trimmed V and J ends, which lost 0 bases and 9 bases, there was a span of 12 bases. Germline V gene sequence: CDR1 LGHNA, CDR2 YSLEER.

The chain combines TRBV5-1 with TRBJ1-6; D may be TRBD1 (6 bases). The CDR3 is 17 residues long. CDR1 is SGHRS, CDR2 YFSETQ, per germline. Trimming left V 1 base short and J 8 bases short, with 19 bases between. In DNA, the CDR3 is TGCGCCAGCAGCTTGTGGTCGGGGGGCGGAGGGCATTCACCCCTCCACTTT. This sequence encodes CASSLWSGGGGHSPLHF.

This clone appeared a few times. The chain employs TRBV19 and TRBJ2-5, with TRBD1 as a possible D gene (6 bases). V shed 3 bases and J shed 5 bases, with 13 bases lying between them. Germline values: CDR1 LNHDA, CDR2 SQIVND (reference sequence). CDR3 length equals 14 residues. Here the CDR3 DNA reads TGTGCCAGTAGTATTATTGGGGGCCGCGAGACCCAGTACTTC. Its translation is CASSIIGGRETQYF.

This clone was seen only once. The chain combines TRBV6-5 with TRBJ1-6, with D possibly matching TRBD1 (5 bases). V was shortened by 5 bases and J by 7 bases, with 9 bases between the two germline ends. The CDR3 is made up of 13 amino acids. Germline V gene lookup returns CDR1 MNHEY and CDR2 SVGAGI. In DNA form, the CDR3 reads TGTGCCAGCAGTGGGGACCGGAATTCACCCCTCCACTTT. It translates to CASSGDRNSPLHF.

The chain has TRBV14 and TRBJ1-1; the match to TRBD1 covers 7 bases. The CDR3 extends over 15 amino acids. Looked up from germline, CDR1 is SGHDN and CDR2 is FVKESK. Trimming took 0 bases from V and 2 from J; bases not matched to a gene: 3. The CDR3 nucleotides are TGTGCCAGCAGCCAAGACAGGGGGTTTAACACTGAAGCTTTCTTT. Translated, it gives CASSQDRGFNTEAFF.

The V call is TRBV4-1, the J call TRBJ1-2; no firm D call. This CDR3 region has 14 residues. V was trimmed by 0 bases and J by 2 bases, leaving 7 bases between them. In germline, CDR1 is MGHRA, CDR2 YSYEKL. CDR3 sequence (DNA): TGCGCCAGCAGCCAAGAAGGCCACAACTATGGCTACACCTTC. Protein sequence: CASSQEGHNYGYTF.

This chain connects TRBV6-5 to TRBJ2-1; TRBD2 aligns across 14 bases. There are 16 residues in the CDR3. After removal of 4 bases from V and 7 bases from J, the junction contained 6 bases not matched to a gene. Germline CDR1 MNHEY, CDR2 SVGAGI. In DNA, the CDR3 is TGTGCCAGCAGTTCGGGACTAGCGGGAGTATGGAATGAGCAGTTCTTC. It translates to CASSSGLAGVWNEQFF.

The CDR3 DNA reads as TGCAGCGCGAACAGGGGGCATGAAGCTTTCTTT. It yields the protein CSANRGHEAFF. V is TRBV29-1 and J is TRBJ1-1; TRBD1 matches at 9 bases. Germline CDR1 is SQVTM and CDR2 is ANQGSEA. J lost 7 bases, V lost 7 bases, and 4 bases had no gene match. The CDR3 is 11 residues long.

The chain recombines TRBV18 with TRBJ2-3; 7 bases match TRBD2. Germline CDR1 reads KGHSH; CDR2 reads LQKENI. Germline trimming cut 3 bases from V and 3 bases from J; bases unmatched to any gene: 9. The CDR3 length is 16 residues. DNA of the CDR3: TGTGCCAGCTCACCTAGTGGCGGGAGTAGTACAGATACGCAGTATTTT. Amino acids: CASSPSGGSSTDTQYF.

This chain joins TRBV27 and TRBJ2-3; D call uncertain. CDR1 MNHEY and CDR2 SMNVEV come from the germline V gene (reference sequence). V was cut by 3 bases and J by 5 bases, with 9 bases left in between. The CDR3 totals 13 residues. Here the CDR3 reads CASSLQAGDTQYF. The DNA of the CDR3 is TGTGCCAGCAGTTTGCAGGCCGGAGATACGCAGTATTTT.

J is TRBJ1-2 and V is TRBV6-1; D gene uncertain. Trimming took 1 base from V and 8 from J, leaving 8 bases between them. CDR1 and CDR2 (germline): MNHNS, SASEGT. The CDR3 loop spans 12 amino acids. The CDR3 DNA sequence: TGTGCCAGCAGTGAAGGTGGCAGAGGCTACACCTTC. Encoded protein: CASSEGGRGYTF.

This chain connects TRBV28 to TRBJ2-7; 9 bases align to TRBD1. V dropped 6 bases and J dropped 4; count of bases not matched to a gene: 4. The CDR3 totals 13 residues. Germline V gene sequence: CDR1 MDHEN, CDR2 SYDVKM. The CDR3 coding sequence is TGTGCCAGCAGACAGGGGGCGCAGTACGAGCAGTACTTC. Translating it yields CASRQGAQYEQYF. The complete variable domain, with remaining parts taken from reference TRBV28 and TRBJ2-7, reads DVKVTQSSRYLVKRTGEKVFLECVQDMDHENMFWYRQDPGLGLRLIYFSYDVKMKEKGDIPEGYSVSREKKERFSLILESASTNQTSMYLCASRQGAQYEQYFGPGTRLTVT.

The chain carries TRBV19 and TRBJ2-2; possibly TRBD1 or TRBD2 for D (7 bases each). Trimming left V 2 bases short and J 3 bases short, with 13 bases between. The CDR3 spans 16 residues. CDR1 is LNHDA and CDR2 is SQIVND in the germline V gene (reference sequence). The CDR3 DNA is TGTGCCAGTAGTATACAGGGGGGGACGTACACCGGGGAGCTGTTTTTT. It codes for CASSIQGGTYTGELFF.

CDR3 amino acids: CASSLGGLASPQHF. The CDR3 DNA is TGTGCCAGCAGCTTGGGGGGTCTAGCCTCCCCCCAGCATTTT. V gene TRBV5-4 combines with J gene TRBJ1-5; D gene uncertain. This CDR3 contains 14 residues. Trimming pared 0 bases from V and 10 bases from J, leaving 14 bases between. Germline values: CDR1 SGHNT, CDR2 YYREEE (reference sequence).

The rearrangement links TRBV28 to TRBJ1-5; D ambiguous. The germline V and J ends were trimmed by 6 bases and 2 bases, with 11 bases remaining between them. The CDR3 contains 14 residues. Per germline, CDR1 MDHEN and CDR2 SYDVKM. CDR3 in DNA: TGTGCCAGCAGGAAGGCCGGGGGCAATCAGCCCCAGCATTTT. Translating gives CASRKAGGNQPQHF.